This T cell receptor beta chain was documented in a study of T cells expressing NK-cell markers. Looking at the study overall: Sorted CD3+CD56-NKG2C+, CD3+CD56+NKG2C- and CD3+CD56+NKG2C+ T cells were the source of the TCR beta repertoires.

Study-level points and caveats: Four of the donors also had these clonotypes leading their CD3+CD56-NKG2C+ fraction. Uncertainty persisted over the HCMV specificity of expanded NKG2C+ T cell clones.

Synthesis of TCR beta cDNA relied on 5'RACE template switching carrying UMIs. With the 5' RACE reads reprocessed, TCRdb shows one record per CDR3 protein and no DNA. The table for this sample gives 400,000 to 500,000 distinct CDR3 sequences. The CDR3 covers 20 residues. CDR1 and CDR2 from the germline V gene are SGHAT and FQDESV (reference sequence). As concerns this clonotype: Its antigen is unknown.

The sample was blood T cells: a sorted CD56 or NKG2C T cell subset, CD4+ or CD8+ T cells, or bulk PBMC T cells (not recorded which). The rearrangement links TRBV11-1 to TRBJ2-1; TCRdb reports TRBD1, a call that lacks DNA to check it against. This clonotype originated in a woman between 18 and 69 years old in good health. The chain's CDR3 is CASSLGAGGSQKTMRNEQFF.